This entry lists 20 T cell receptor beta chains sequenced from one sample in a study of cytomegalovirus exposure and HLA in healthy donors. PCR used 60 Vbeta primers and 13 Jbeta primers. The repertoire was sequenced with immunoSEQ multiplex PCR; TCRdb's copy has only in-frame clones and lacks some. The data hold about 160,000 clones, with over 70% observed a single time. Specimen: PBMCs. These receptors originate from a woman aged 25 to 39 in good health and CMV-seronegative.

This clone was observed once. V usage is TRBV18 and J usage is TRBJ1-5; possibly TRBD1 for D (6 bases). The germline V and J ends were trimmed by 3 bases and 7 bases, with 22 bases remaining between them. The length of the CDR3 is 17 residues. Germline V gives CDR1 KGHSH, CDR2 LQKENI. CDR3: CASSPPGAGQGMQPQHF. CDR3 in DNA: TGTGCCAGCTCACCCCCAGGGGCAGGGCAAGGCATGCAGCCCCAGCATTTT.

The V gene is TRBV2, the J gene TRBJ2-5, with TRBD1 identical over 10 bases. The J call is doubtful: the DNA matches TRBJ2-7 better. The CDR3 is made up of 13 amino acids. From germline, CDR1 is SNHLY and CDR2 FYNNEI. This CDR3 is CASVGTGDHEQYF. In DNA, the CDR3 is TGTGCCAGCGTCGGGACAGGGGACCACGAGCAGTACTTC.

The rearrangement joins TRBV19 to TRBJ2-5, with D possibly matching TRBD1 (5 bases). CDR1 is LNHDA and CDR2 is SQIVND in the germline V gene (reference sequence). The V and J ends lost 5 bases and 6 bases respectively, with 19 bases between them. The CDR3 length is 15 residues. This CDR3 is CASSPRPTKGKTQYF. The CDR3 DNA reads TGTGCCAGTAGTCCGCGACCTACGAAGGGGAAGACCCAGTACTTC. The variable domain in full, with the rest retrieved from reference TRBV19 and TRBJ2-5, is DGGITQSPKYLFRKEGQNVTLSCEQNLNHDAMYWYRQDPGQGLRLIYYSQIVNDFQKGDIAEGYSVSREKKESFPLTVTSAQKNPTAFYLCASSPRPTKGKTQYFGPGTRLLVL.

The V call is TRBV7-9, the J call TRBJ1-1; a possible D gene is TRBD1 (5 bases). The germline V gene encodes CDR1 SEHNR and CDR2 FQNEAQ (reference sequence). V dropped 0 bases and J dropped 7 bases, with 9 bases sitting between them. The CDR3 is 13 amino acids. CDR3 protein: CASSLAGQGEAFF. CDR3 sequence (DNA): TGTGCCAGCAGCTTAGCGGGGCAGGGTGAAGCTTTCTTT. Full variable domain (rest looked up from reference TRBV7-9 and TRBJ1-1): DTGVSQNPRHKITKRGQNVTFRCDPISEHNRLYWYRQTLGQGPEFLTYFQNEAQLEKSRLLSDRFSAERPKGSFSTLEIQRTEQGDSAMYLCASSLAGQGEAFFGQGTRLTVV.

The V gene is TRBV4-1, the J gene TRBJ1-5; no definite D call. V lost 1 base, J lost 6 bases, and 7 bases lay in between. Germline CDR1 is MGHRA and CDR2 is YSYEKL. The CDR3 consists of 13 residues. Here the CDR3 DNA reads TGCGCCAGCAGCCAAGGGGGAGGTCAGCCCCAGCATTTT. This gives the protein CASSQGGGQPQHF.

The chain has TRBV5-1 and TRBJ1-4; perhaps TRBD1 as D (5 bases). CDR3 length: 19 residues. Trimming shortened V by 1 base and J by 0 bases, and 19 bases separated the two germline ends. Germline CDR1 SGHRS, CDR2 YFSETQ. The DNA of the CDR3 is TGCGCCAGCAGCTTGTCTCCAGGGTCGGTGACTGCAACTAATGAAAAACTGTTTTTT. Protein: CASSLSPGSVTATNEKLFF.

The V gene is TRBV27, the J gene TRBJ2-1; 13 nucleotides line up with TRBD2. From germline, CDR1 is MNHEY and CDR2 SMNVEV (reference sequence). CDR3 size: 17 residues. The ends lost 5 bases at V and 2 bases at J; junction bases unmatched: 6. The CDR3 loop is CASSPTSGGVPYNEQFF. The CDR3 region has the DNA TGTGCCAGCAGTCCCACTAGCGGGGGGGTGCCCTACAATGAGCAGTTCTTC.

The V call is TRBV25-1, the J call TRBJ2-1; D not certain. CDR3 length equals 13 residues. The V gene's germline CDR1 is MGHDK and CDR2 SYGVNS. V dropped 5 bases and J dropped 2 bases, with 7 bases sitting between them. The CDR3 sequence: CASSRQAYNEQFF. The CDR3 DNA reads as TGTGCCAGCAGTAGACAAGCCTACAATGAGCAGTTCTTC.

The chain uses TRBV19 and TRBJ1-1; D is uncertain. The CDR3 is made up of 14 amino acids. Trimming shortened V by 1 base and J by 5 bases, and 11 bases separated the two germline ends. From germline, CDR1 is LNHDA and CDR2 SQIVND (reference sequence). The CDR3 region has the DNA TGTGCCAGTAGTATAGGAGGGCTGGTTACTGAAGCTTTCTTT. Protein sequence: CASSIGGLVTEAFF.

The V gene is TRBV10-3, the J gene TRBJ2-7; 7 nucleotides line up with TRBD1. From germline, CDR1 is ENHRY and CDR2 SYGVKD. The CDR3 totals 11 residues. The V and J ends lost 8 bases and 2 bases, in that order; junction bases with no gene match: 0. This chain's CDR3 is CAIGTAYEQYF. DNA of the CDR3: TGTGCCATCGGGACAGCCTACGAGCAGTACTTC.

This clone occurred a few times. The V and J genes are TRBV6-4 and TRBJ2-1, with 12 bases identical to TRBD2. This CDR3 has 15 residues. The V segment lost 3 bases and the J segment 6 bases; nucleotides outside the gene matches: 3. Germline CDR1 MRHNA, CDR2 SNTAGT. The CDR3 DNA sequence: TGTGCCAGCAGTGAGACTAGCGGGGGACTCAATGAGCAGTTCTTC. It is translated as CASSETSGGLNEQFF.

Remarks on this clone: Other DNA variants within this sample encode the same CDR3. CDR3 region: CASSLDRVSSYNSPLHF. CDR3 DNA: TGTGCCAGCAGCTTAGACAGGGTGAGCTCCTATAATTCACCCCTCCACTTT. The V call is TRBV7-9, the J call TRBJ1-6; D is possibly TRBD1 (6 bases). The CDR3 contains 17 residues. The germline CDR1 and CDR2 sequences are SEHNR and FQNEAQ (reference sequence). The germline V and J ends were trimmed by 1 base and 0 bases, with 10 bases remaining between them. The variable domain in full, with the rest retrieved from reference TRBV7-9 and TRBJ1-6, is DTGVSQNPRHKITKRGQNVTFRCDPISEHNRLYWYRQTLGQGPEFLTYFQNEAQLEKSRLLSDRFSAERPKGSFSTLEIQRTEQGDSAMYLCASSLDRVSSYNSPLHFGNGTRLTVT.

V usage is TRBV21-1 and J usage is TRBJ2-5; TRBD1, the D gene given by the table, was not confirmed from the DNA. TRBV21-1 is tagged as a pseudogene. CDR3 length equals 16 residues. The CDR3 nucleotides are TGTGCCAGCAGCGATTACCCCGGGACACCTTTGGGTGAGCAGTACTTC. Translating gives CASSDYPGTPLGEQYF.

The chain uses TRBV11-1 and TRBJ2-1; tentative D call: TRBD1 (5 bases). The CDR3 loop spans 13 amino acids. V lost 4 bases, J lost 11 bases, and 15 bases lay in between. Germline V gene data show CDR1 as SGHAT and CDR2 as FQDESV (reference sequence). This chain's CDR3 is CASSSTRVGKQFF. CDR3 DNA sequence: TGTGCCAGCAGCTCAACCAGGGTTGGAAAGCAGTTCTTC.

This clone has a single count. This rearrangement joins TRBV6-1 to TRBJ2-7, with TRBD2 matching 9 bases. Trimming at V came to 10 bases and at J to 3 bases, leaving 10 bases not matched to a gene. This CDR3 has 14 residues. Germline CDR1 is MNHNS and CDR2 is SASEGT. CDR3 DNA: TGTGCCATACAAGGGCGGGGGGGCCGCTACGAGCAGTACTTC. It encodes CAIQGRGGRYEQYF.

The chain combines TRBV18 with TRBJ2-6; D may be TRBD2 (7 bases). CDR1 and CDR2 from the germline V gene are KGHSH and LQKENI. Between the trimmed V and J ends, which lost 0 bases and 0 bases, there was a span of 21 bases. The CDR3 loop spans 21 amino acids. This chain's CDR3 is CASSPPGGRPWELSGANVLTF. CDR3 bases: TGTGCCAGCTCACCACCGGGGGGGCGCCCCTGGGAACTCTCTGGGGCCAACGTCCTGACTTTC. Drawing the rest from reference TRBV18 and TRBJ2-6, the complete variable domain is NAGVMQNPRHLVRRRGQEARLRCSPMKGHSHVYWYRQLPEEGLKFMVYLQKENIIDESGMPKERFSAEFPKEGPSILRIQQVVRGDSAAYFCASSPPGGRPWELSGANVLTFGAGSRLTVL.

DNA of the CDR3: TGTGCCAGCAGCTTCGGGGGGACAGGGGAGCTGTTTTTT. Translated: CASSFGGTGELFF. J is TRBJ2-2 and V is TRBV5-8, with a possible D match to TRBD2 (7 bases). CDR1 and CDR2 from the germline V gene are SGHTS and YDEGEE. This CDR3 has 13 residues. V lost 2 bases, J lost 8 bases, and 10 bases lay in between.

The rearrangement links TRBV27 to TRBJ1-4; D is unclear. The V and J ends lost 5 bases and 7 bases respectively, with 8 bases between them. This CDR3 has 12 residues. CDR1 and CDR2 (germline): MNHEY, SMNVEV (reference sequence). CDR3 DNA: TGTGCCAGCAGTGCCACGGGTGAAAAACTGTTTTTT. This sequence encodes CASSATGEKLFF.

The gene calls are TRBV4-2 and TRBJ2-1, with 7 positions matching TRBD2. The CDR3 is made up of 15 amino acids. Trimming removed 1 base from V and 9 bases from J; junction bases left unmatched: 9. CDR1 LGHNA and CDR2 YNFKEQ come from the germline V gene. The CDR3 loop is CASSQGRAGVLEQFF. In nucleotides, the CDR3 is TGTGCCAGCAGCCAAGGACGGGCGGGGGTTCTTGAGCAGTTCTTC.

This chain connects TRBV7-3 to TRBJ2-7; TRBD1 agrees at 7 bases. V lost 3 bases to trimming and J lost 3 bases; unmatched junction nucleotides: 5. Germline CDR1 SGHTA, CDR2 FQGTGA. The CDR3 loop spans 14 amino acids. CDR3 protein: CASSFGAGGYEQYF. The CDR3 DNA is TGTGCCAGCAGCTTTGGGGCAGGGGGCTACGAGCAGTACTTC.